A single sample gave rise to the 18 T cell receptor beta chains below, sequenced in a study of vaccination and CD4 T cells after COVID-19. Treatment meaning: roughly 10-day PBMC culture with coronavirus spike peptide pools or control peptides (ViraFEST assay). Scientists ran DNA taken from cultured CD4+ T cells through the Oncomine TCR Beta short-read assay for sequencing. TCRdb ran MiXCR on the PCR reads and lists one entry per CDR3 protein. The table has roughly 16,000 distinct CDR3 sequences, approximately 50% seen once. No antigen has been identified for these receptors. The material was cultured CD4+ T cells from blood, obtained after SARS-CoV-2 vaccination. The receptor source for this set is a human donor with COVID-19.

The chain recombines TRBV6-1 with TRBJ2-1; possibly TRBD1 or TRBD2 for D (5 bases each). CDR1 and CDR2 (germline): MNHNS, SASEGT. Deletions cut 3 bases from V and 2 bases from J, with 14 bases between. This CDR3 spans 16 amino acids. CDR3 sequence: CASSDTGTIPYNEQFF. The CDR3 coding sequence is TGTGCCAGCAGTGACACCGGGACGATCCCCTACAATGAGCAGTTCTTC.

The V and J genes are TRBV7-8 and TRBJ2-7; the D gene could be TRBD1 or TRBD2 (5 bases each). Germline lookup yields CDR1 SGHVS and CDR2 FQNEAQ. V shed 3 bases and J shed 4 bases, with 16 bases lying between them. This CDR3 contains 15 residues. CDR3 bases: TGTGCCAGCAGCTTCGGGGTCCAGGGAAAGTACGAGCAGTACTTC. This encodes CASSFGVQGKYEQYF.

The CDR3 loop reads CASSIPWGAAQPQHF. CDR3 DNA: TGTGCCAGTAGTATTCCTTGGGGCGCTGCACAGCCCCAGCATTTT. The V gene is TRBV19, the J gene TRBJ1-5, with a tentative D call TRBD1 (5 bases). The CDR3 is 15 amino acids. With 3 bases removed from V and 7 bases from J, the gap between germline ends came to 16 bases. Germline V gene lookup returns CDR1 LNHDA and CDR2 SQIVND (reference sequence).

This clonotype was seen a few times. This rearrangement joins TRBV20-1 to TRBJ1-5, with TRBD1 matching 8 bases. The CDR3 consists of 13 residues. V gave up 3 bases and J gave up 7 bases; unmatched junction bases: 5. Germline V gene lookup returns CDR1 DFQATT and CDR2 SNEGSKA (reference sequence). The CDR3 loop reads CSASLPGGQPQHF. CDR3 DNA: TGCAGTGCTAGTCTGCCAGGGGGCCAGCCCCAGCATTTT.

This clonotype has more than one count but fewer than ten. This chain joins TRBV2 and TRBJ2-3, with TRBD2 as a possible D gene (6 bases). V shed 9 bases and J shed 6 bases, with 13 bases lying between them. The CDR3 contains 12 residues. Per the germline V gene, CDR1 is SNHLY and CDR2 is FYNNEI. The CDR3 coding sequence is TGTGCCAGGACTAGAGGGACGGATACGCAGTATTTT. Protein sequence: CARTRGTDTQYF.

The V gene is TRBV28, the J gene TRBJ2-2; TRBD2 aligns across 10 bases. V was clipped by 6 bases and J by 5 bases; unmatched bases: 15. The CDR3 has 18 amino acids. Germline lookup yields CDR1 MDHEN and CDR2 SYDVKM. The chain's CDR3 is CASSTIDPKREGTGELFF. CDR3 nucleotide sequence: TGTGCCAGCAGCACAATAGATCCGAAGCGGGAGGGGACCGGGGAGCTGTTTTTT.

The chain couples TRBV7-9 to TRBJ2-7; 8 bases match TRBD1. V shed 5 bases, J shed 3 bases, and the junction held 3 bases outside the gene matches. The CDR3 covers 13 residues. CDR1 is SEHNR and CDR2 is FQNEAQ in the germline V gene (reference sequence). The CDR3 region has the DNA TGTGCCAGCAGCCCAGGGGGCCTCTACGAGCAGTACTTC. It is translated as CASSPGGLYEQYF.

The chain recombines TRBV24-1 with TRBJ2-1, with TRBD1 as a possible D gene (5 bases). In germline, CDR1 is KGHDR, CDR2 SFDVKD. Trimming stripped 3 bases from V and 5 bases from J, with 7 bases between. The CDR3 contains 13 residues. DNA of the CDR3: TGTGCCACCAGTGATGGCAGGGACAATGAGCAGTTCTTC. Protein product: CATSDGRDNEQFF.

The chain carries TRBV5-6 and TRBJ2-3, with 9 bases fitting TRBD1. Trimming at V came to 1 base and at J to 2 bases, leaving 5 bases not matched to a gene. This CDR3 contains 16 residues. Germline V gene data show CDR1 as SGHDT and CDR2 as YYEEEE. CDR3 bases: TGTGCCAGCAGCTTGTATGGACAGGGGAACACAGATACGCAGTATTTT. This codes for CASSLYGQGNTDTQYF.

The chain combines TRBV27 with TRBJ2-3; unclear D gene. From germline, CDR1 is MNHEY and CDR2 SMNVEV (reference sequence). Trimming left V 9 bases short and J 9 bases short, with 13 bases between. The CDR3 spans 11 residues. CDR3 sequence (DNA): TGTGCCAGTAAGAGTATGACGACGCAGTATTTT. Protein sequence: CASKSMTTQYF.

The gene calls are TRBV19 and TRBJ1-6; tentative D call: TRBD1 (5 bases). CDR1 and CDR2 (germline): LNHDA, SQIVND (reference sequence). The CDR3 sequence is 15 residues long. The V end was cut by 2 bases, the J end by 7 bases, with 12 bases between. CDR3 loop: CASSIQGVSNSPLHF. The CDR3 nucleotides are TGTGCCAGTAGTATACAAGGGGTTAGCAATTCACCCCTCCACTTT. Using reference TRBV19 and TRBJ1-6 for the parts outside the CDR3, the full variable domain is DGGITQSPKYLFRKEGQNVTLSCEQNLNHDAMYWYRQDPGQGLRLIYYSQIVNDFQKGDIAEGYSVSREKKESFPLTVTSAQKNPTAFYLCASSIQGVSNSPLHFGNGTRLTVT.

V and J are TRBV2 and TRBJ1-5; D is unclear. The CDR3 spans 13 residues. In germline, CDR1 is SNHLY, CDR2 FYNNEI. Trimming pared 3 bases from V and 8 bases from J, leaving 11 bases between. CDR3 protein: CASSDETPKPQHF. In DNA, the CDR3 is TGTGCCAGCAGTGATGAAACCCCTAAGCCCCAGCATTTT.

The genes are TRBV2 and TRBJ1-1; TRBD1 agrees at 9 bases. V lost 6 bases and J lost 4; bases outside the gene matches: 6. CDR1 SNHLY and CDR2 FYNNEI come from the germline V gene. The CDR3 sequence is 14 residues long. Here the CDR3 reads CASRETGGGTEAFF. The CDR3 DNA follows: TGTGCCAGCAGAGAGACAGGGGGAGGCACTGAAGCTTTCTTT.

This chain uses TRBV20-1 with TRBJ2-7; D gene uncertain. The V gene's germline CDR1 is DFQATT and CDR2 SNEGSKA (reference sequence). The CDR3 sequence is 14 residues long. With 6 bases removed from V and 0 bases from J, the gap between germline ends came to 15 bases. The CDR3 here is CSADPSRASYEQYF. CDR3 coding DNA: TGCAGTGCCGACCCCTCCCGGGCCTCCTACGAGCAGTACTTC.

The genes are TRBV25-1 and TRBJ1-6, with 7 bases that match TRBD1. Trimming at V came to 8 bases and at J to 10 bases, leaving 14 bases not matched to a gene. The CDR3 is 15 residues long. CDR1 and CDR2 (germline): MGHDK, SYGVNS. CDR3 protein: CASAPNRGVSSPLHF. The CDR3 nucleotides read TGTGCCAGCGCGCCTAACAGGGGCGTTAGCTCACCCCTCCACTTT.

The rearrangement links TRBV10-3 to TRBJ1-2, with a weak D call TRBD1 (6 bases). V was clipped by 10 bases and J by 6 bases, with 21 bases between them. CDR3 length equals 14 residues. Per the germline V gene, CDR1 is ENHRY and CDR2 is SYGVKD. CDR3 loop: CATRGAGAVDGYTF. DNA of the CDR3: TGTGCCACCCGAGGGGCGGGGGCCGTGGATGGCTACACCTTC.

This clonotype was observed a few times. The V and J genes are TRBV7-2 and TRBJ2-3; D ambiguous. The CDR3 loop spans 13 amino acids. V was shortened by 8 bases and J by 4 bases, with 13 bases between the two germline ends. The germline CDR1 and CDR2 sequences are SGHTA and FQGNSA. The CDR3 reads CASGSRGADTQYF. In nucleotides, the CDR3 is TGTGCCAGCGGCAGCCGTGGGGCAGATACGCAGTATTTT.

J is TRBJ1-1 and V is TRBV20-1; possibly TRBD1 for D (6 bases). The V gene's germline CDR1 is DFQATT and CDR2 SNEGSKA (reference sequence). The CDR3 is 16 amino acids. The ends were cut back, 4 bases at V and 0 bases at J, with 18 bases in the middle. CDR3: CSAIPPDRPMNTEAFF. In DNA, the CDR3 is TGCAGTGCTATACCCCCTGACAGGCCCATGAACACTGAAGCTTTCTTT.